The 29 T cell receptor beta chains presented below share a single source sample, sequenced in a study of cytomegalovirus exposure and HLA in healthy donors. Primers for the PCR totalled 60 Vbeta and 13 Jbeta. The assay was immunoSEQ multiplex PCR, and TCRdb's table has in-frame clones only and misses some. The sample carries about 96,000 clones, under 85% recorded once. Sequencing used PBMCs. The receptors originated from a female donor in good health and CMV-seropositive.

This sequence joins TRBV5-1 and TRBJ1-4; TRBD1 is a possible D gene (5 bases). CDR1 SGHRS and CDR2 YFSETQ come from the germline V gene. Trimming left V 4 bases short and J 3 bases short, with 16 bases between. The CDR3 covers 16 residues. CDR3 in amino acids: CASSRSGRGANEKLFF. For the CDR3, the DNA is TGCGCCAGCAGCCGGAGCGGGCGGGGGGCTAATGAAAAACTGTTTTTT.

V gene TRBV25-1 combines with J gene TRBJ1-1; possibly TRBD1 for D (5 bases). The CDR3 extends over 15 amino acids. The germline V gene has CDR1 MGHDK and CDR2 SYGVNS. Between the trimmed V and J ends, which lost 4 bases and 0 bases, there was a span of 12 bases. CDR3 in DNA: TGTGCCAGCAGTGCACCGGGACTTTTGAACACTGAAGCTTTCTTT. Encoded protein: CASSAPGLLNTEAFF.

CDR3 in amino acids: CASSVAGGLSGNTIYF. The CDR3 DNA reads TGCGCCAGCAGCGTGGCAGGGGGACTTTCTGGAAACACCATATATTTT. The rearrangement joins TRBV5-1 to TRBJ1-3, with TRBD1 identical over 7 bases. V dropped 4 bases and J dropped 1; count of bases not matched to a gene: 8. The length of the CDR3 is 16 residues. The germline V gene encodes CDR1 SGHRS and CDR2 YFSETQ.

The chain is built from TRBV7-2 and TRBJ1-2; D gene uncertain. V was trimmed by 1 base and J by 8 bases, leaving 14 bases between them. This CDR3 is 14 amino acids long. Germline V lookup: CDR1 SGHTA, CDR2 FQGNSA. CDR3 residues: CASSLVTGSEGYTF. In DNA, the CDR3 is TGTGCCAGCAGCTTAGTTACGGGGTCAGAGGGCTACACCTTC.

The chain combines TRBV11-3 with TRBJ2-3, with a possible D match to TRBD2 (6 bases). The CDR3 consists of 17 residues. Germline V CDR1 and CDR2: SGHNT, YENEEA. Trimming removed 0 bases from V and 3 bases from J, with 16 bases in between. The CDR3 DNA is TGTGCCAGCAGCTTAGAAGGGTTACCGGGAGCTACAGATACGCAGTATTTT. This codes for CASSLEGLPGATDTQYF.

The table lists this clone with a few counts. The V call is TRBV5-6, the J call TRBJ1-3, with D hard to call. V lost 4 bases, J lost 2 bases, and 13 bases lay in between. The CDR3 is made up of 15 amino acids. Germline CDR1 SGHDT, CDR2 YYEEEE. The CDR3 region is CASSQGLLPGNTIYF. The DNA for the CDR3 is TGTGCCAGCAGCCAAGGACTGCTACCTGGAAACACCATATATTTT. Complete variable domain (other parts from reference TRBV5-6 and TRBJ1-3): DAGVTQSPTHLIKTRGQQVTLRCSPKSGHDTVSWYQQALGQGPQFIFQYYEEEERQRGNFPDRFSGHQFPNYSSELNVNALLLGDSALYLCASSQGLLPGNTIYFGEGSWLTVV.

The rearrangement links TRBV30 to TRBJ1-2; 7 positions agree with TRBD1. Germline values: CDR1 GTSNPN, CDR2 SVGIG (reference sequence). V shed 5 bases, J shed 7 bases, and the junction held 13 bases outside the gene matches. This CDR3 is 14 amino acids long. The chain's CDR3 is CAWHFTGEGGGYTF. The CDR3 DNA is TGTGCCTGGCACTTTACAGGGGAAGGTGGTGGCTACACCTTC.

The CDR3 coding sequence is TGTGCCAGCAGAGACAGCTCCTACAATGAGCAGTTCTTC. It translates to CASRDSSYNEQFF. This chain joins TRBV11-3 and TRBJ2-1, with D perhaps TRBD1 (5 bases). Germline V gene lookup returns CDR1 SGHNT and CDR2 YENEEA. The CDR3 is made up of 13 amino acids. Trimming left V 6 bases short and J 0 bases short, with 6 bases between.

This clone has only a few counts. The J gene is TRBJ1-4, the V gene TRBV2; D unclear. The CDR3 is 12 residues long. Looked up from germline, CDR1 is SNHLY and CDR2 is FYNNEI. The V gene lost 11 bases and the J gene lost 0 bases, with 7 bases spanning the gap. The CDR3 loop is CAEGATNEKLFF. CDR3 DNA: TGTGCCGAGGGAGCAACTAATGAAAAACTGTTTTTT.

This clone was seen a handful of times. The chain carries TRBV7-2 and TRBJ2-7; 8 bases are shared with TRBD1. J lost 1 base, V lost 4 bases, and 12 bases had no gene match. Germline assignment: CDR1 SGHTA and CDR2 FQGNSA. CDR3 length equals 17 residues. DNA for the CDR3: TGTGCCAGCAGCTCCCCCCCAGGGGGCAGAAGGTCCTACGAGCAGTACTTC. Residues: CASSSPPGGRRSYEQYF.

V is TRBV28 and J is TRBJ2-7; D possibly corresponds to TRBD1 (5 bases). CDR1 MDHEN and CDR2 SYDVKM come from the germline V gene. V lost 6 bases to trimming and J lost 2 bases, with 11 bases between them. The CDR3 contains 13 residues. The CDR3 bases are TGTGCCAGCAGGACGTCAGGGACCTACGAGCAGTACTTC. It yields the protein CASRTSGTYEQYF.

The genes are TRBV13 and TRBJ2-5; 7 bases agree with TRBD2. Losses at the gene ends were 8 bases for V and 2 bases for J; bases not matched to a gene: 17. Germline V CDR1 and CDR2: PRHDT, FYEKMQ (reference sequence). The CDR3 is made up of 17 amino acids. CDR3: CASLRLLEGLTQETQYF. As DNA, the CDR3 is TGTGCCAGCTTACGACTATTAGAGGGACTAACTCAAGAGACCCAGTACTTC.

The CDR3, as DNA: TGCGCCAGCATGGGGGGGAGCGCCTACAATGAGCAGTTCTTC. Translated, it gives CASMGGSAYNEQFF. The rearrangement joins TRBV5-1 to TRBJ2-1; 7 positions match TRBD2. CDR3 length: 14 residues. With 6 bases clipped from V and 2 bases from J, the junction kept 5 bases outside the gene matches. Germline V lookup: CDR1 SGHRS, CDR2 YFSETQ.

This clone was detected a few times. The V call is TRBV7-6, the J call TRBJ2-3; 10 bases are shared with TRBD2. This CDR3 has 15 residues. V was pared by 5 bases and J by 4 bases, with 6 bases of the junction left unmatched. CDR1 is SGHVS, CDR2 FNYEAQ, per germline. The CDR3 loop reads CASSLASGGSDTQYF. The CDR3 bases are TGTGCCAGCAGCCTCGCTAGCGGGGGCTCAGATACGCAGTATTTT.

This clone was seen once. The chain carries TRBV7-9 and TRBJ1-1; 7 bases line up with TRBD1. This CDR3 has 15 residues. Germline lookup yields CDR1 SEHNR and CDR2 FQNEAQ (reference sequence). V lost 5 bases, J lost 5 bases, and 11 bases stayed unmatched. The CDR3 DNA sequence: TGTGCCAGCAGCCGAGAACAGGGGCTCAATACTGAAGCTTTCTTT. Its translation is CASSREQGLNTEAFF.

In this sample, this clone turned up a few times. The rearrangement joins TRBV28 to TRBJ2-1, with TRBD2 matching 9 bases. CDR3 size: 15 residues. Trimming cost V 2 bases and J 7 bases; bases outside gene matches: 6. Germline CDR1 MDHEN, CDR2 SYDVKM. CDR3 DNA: TGTGCCAGCAGTTTAGGGGGCGGGGGGGCGAATGAGCAGTTCTTC. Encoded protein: CASSLGGGGANEQFF.

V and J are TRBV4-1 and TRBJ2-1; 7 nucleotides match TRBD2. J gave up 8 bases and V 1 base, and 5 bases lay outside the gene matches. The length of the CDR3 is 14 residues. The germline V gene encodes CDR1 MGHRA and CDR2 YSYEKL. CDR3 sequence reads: CASSQGGSRYEQFF. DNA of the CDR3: TGCGCCAGCAGCCAAGGCGGGAGTCGGTATGAGCAGTTCTTC.

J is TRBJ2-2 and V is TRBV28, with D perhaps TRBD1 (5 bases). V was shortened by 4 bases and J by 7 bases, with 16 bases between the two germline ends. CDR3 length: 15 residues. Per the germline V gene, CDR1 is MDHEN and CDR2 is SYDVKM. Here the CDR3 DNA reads TGTGCCAGCAGTTCCTATTTACAGGTCGGCGGGGAGCTGTTTTTT. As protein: CASSSYLQVGGELFF. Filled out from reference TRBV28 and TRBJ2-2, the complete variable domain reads DVKVTQSSRYLVKRTGEKVFLECVQDMDHENMFWYRQDPGLGLRLIYFSYDVKMKEKGDIPEGYSVSREKKERFSLILESASTNQTSMYLCASSSYLQVGGELFFGEGSRLTVL.

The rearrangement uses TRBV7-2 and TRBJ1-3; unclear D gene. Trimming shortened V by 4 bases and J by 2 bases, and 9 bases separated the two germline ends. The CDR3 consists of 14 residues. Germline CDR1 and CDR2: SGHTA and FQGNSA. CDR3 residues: CASSSRLPGNTIYF. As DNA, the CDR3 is TGTGCCAGCAGCTCTCGGTTACCTGGAAACACCATATATTTT.

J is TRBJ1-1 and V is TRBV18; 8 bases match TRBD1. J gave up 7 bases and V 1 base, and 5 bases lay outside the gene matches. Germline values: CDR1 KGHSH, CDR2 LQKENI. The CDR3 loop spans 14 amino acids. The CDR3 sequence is CASSPLDREGEAFF. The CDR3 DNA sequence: TGTGCCAGCTCACCACTGGACAGGGAGGGTGAAGCTTTCTTT.

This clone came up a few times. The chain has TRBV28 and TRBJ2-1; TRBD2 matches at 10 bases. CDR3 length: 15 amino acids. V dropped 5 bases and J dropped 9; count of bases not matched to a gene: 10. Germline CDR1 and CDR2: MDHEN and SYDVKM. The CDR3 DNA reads TGTGCCAGCAGTAGGGCTAGCGGGAGTAAGGGTGAGCAGTTCTTC. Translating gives CASSRASGSKGEQFF.

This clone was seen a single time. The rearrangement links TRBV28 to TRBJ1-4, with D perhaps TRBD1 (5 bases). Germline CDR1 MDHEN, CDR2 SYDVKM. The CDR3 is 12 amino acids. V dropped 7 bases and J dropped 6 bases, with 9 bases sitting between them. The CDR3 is CASTSGDEKLFF. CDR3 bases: TGTGCCAGCACCTCGGGGGATGAAAAACTGTTTTTT. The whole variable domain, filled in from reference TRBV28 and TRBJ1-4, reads DVKVTQSSRYLVKRTGEKVFLECVQDMDHENMFWYRQDPGLGLRLIYFSYDVKMKEKGDIPEGYSVSREKKERFSLILESASTNQTSMYLCASTSGDEKLFFGSGTQLSVL.

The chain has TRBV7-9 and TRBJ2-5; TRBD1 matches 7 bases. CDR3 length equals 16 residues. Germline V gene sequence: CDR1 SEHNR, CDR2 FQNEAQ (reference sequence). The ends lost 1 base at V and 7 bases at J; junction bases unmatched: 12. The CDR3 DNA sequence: TGTGCCAGCAGCTTAGGCGAAGCGAGGGGGCGCGGGACCCAGTACTTC. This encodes CASSLGEARGRGTQYF.

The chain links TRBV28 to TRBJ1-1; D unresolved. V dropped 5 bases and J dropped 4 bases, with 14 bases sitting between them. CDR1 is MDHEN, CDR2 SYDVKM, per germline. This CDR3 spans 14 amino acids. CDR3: CASSPPGSGTEAFF. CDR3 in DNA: TGTGCCAGCAGTCCTCCGGGGTCTGGCACTGAAGCTTTCTTT. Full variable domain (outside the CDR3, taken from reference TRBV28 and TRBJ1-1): DVKVTQSSRYLVKRTGEKVFLECVQDMDHENMFWYRQDPGLGLRLIYFSYDVKMKEKGDIPEGYSVSREKKERFSLILESASTNQTSMYLCASSPPGSGTEAFFGQGTRLTVV.

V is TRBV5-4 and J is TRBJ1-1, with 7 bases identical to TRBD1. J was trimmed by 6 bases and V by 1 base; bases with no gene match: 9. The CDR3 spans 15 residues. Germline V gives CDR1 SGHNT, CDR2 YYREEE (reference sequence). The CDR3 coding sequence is TGTGCCAGCAGCTTGTTCGACAGGGATATCGCTGAAGCTTTCTTT. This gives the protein CASSLFDRDIAEAFF.

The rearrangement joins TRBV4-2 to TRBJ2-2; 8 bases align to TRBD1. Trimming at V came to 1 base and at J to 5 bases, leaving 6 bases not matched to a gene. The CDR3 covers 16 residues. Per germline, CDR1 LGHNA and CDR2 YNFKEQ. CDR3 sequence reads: CASSQGRTGITGELFF. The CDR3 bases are TGTGCCAGCAGCCAAGGACGGACAGGGATAACCGGGGAGCTGTTTTTT.

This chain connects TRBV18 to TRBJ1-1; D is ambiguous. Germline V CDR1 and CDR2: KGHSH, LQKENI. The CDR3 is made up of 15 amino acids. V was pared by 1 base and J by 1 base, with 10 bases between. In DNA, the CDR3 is TGTGCCAGCTCACCACGTACACCCCGGAACACTGAAGCTTTCTTT. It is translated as CASSPRTPRNTEAFF.

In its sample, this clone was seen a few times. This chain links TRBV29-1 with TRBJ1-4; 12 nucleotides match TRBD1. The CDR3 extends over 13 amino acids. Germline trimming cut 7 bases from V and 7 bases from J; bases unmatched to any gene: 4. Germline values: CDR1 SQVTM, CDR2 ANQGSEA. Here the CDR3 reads CSAWGQGAEKLFF. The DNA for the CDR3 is TGCAGCGCCTGGGGACAGGGGGCTGAAAAACTGTTTTTT.

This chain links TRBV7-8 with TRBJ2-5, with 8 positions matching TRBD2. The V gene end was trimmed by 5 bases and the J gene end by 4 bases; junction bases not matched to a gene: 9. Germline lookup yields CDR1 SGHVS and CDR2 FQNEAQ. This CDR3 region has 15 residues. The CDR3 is CASSEEGLAGETQYF. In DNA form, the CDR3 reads TGTGCCAGCAGCGAAGAAGGACTAGCAGGAGAGACCCAGTACTTC.